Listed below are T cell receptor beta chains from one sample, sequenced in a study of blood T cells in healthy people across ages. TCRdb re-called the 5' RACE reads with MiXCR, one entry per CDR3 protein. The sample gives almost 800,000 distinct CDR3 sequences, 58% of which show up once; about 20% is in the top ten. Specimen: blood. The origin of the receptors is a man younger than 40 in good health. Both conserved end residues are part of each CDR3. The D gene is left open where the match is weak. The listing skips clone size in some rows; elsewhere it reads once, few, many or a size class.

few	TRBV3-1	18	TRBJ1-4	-	TGTGCCAGCAGCCCACCGGGGGCAGGGGTTGGAACTAATGAAAAACTGTTTTTT	CASSPPGAGVGTNEKLFF
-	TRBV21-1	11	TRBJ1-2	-	TGTGCCAGCAGTACTCGCTATAGCTACACCTTC	CASSTRYSYTF
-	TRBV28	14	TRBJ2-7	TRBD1	TGTGCCAGCAGTGGATGGACAGGGCGTCACGAGCAGTACTTC	CASSGWTGRHEQYF
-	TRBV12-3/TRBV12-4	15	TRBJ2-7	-	TGTGCCAGCAGTTTCGGGGGCGTGGGGGGGTTCGAGCAGTACTTC	CASSFGGVGGFEQYF
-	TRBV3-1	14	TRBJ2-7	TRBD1	TGTGCCAGCAGCCCCACAGGGGCGGCCTACGAGCAGTACTTC	CASSPTGAAYEQYF
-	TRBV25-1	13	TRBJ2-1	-	TGTGCCAGCAGTGAATGGGCGGCAGCTGAGCAGTTCTTC	CASSEWAAAEQFF
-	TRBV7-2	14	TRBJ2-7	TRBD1	TGTGCCAGCAGAAACCAACCGGGACAGGGCGAGCAGTACTTC	CASRNQPGQGEQYF
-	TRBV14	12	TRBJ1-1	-	TGTGCCAGCAGCCAAATCTGGGAGGGAGCTTTCTTT	CASSQIWEGAFF
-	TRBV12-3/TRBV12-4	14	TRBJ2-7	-	TGTGCCAGCAGCCAAGGCCGGCGATTATACGAGCAGTACTTC	CASSQGRRLYEQYF
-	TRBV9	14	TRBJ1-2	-	TGTGCCAGCAGCGTAGCCGGCAAGCAGGGCGGCTACACCTTC	CASSVAGKQGGYTF
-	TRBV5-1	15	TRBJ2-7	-	TGCGCCAGCAGCTCCCTGGAGGGGAGATCCTACGAGCAGTACTTC	CASSSLEGRSYEQYF
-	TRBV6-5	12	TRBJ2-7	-	TGTGCCAGCAGGGGTATAGGCTACGAGCAGTACTTC	CASRGIGYEQYF
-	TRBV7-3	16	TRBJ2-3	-	TGTGCCAGCAGCCCACGAACCTCATTACGAACAGATACGCAGTATTTT	CASSPRTSLRTDTQYF
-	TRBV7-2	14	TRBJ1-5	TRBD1	TGTGCCAGCAGCACGACAGGGATCAATCAACCCCAGCATTTT	CASSTTGINQPQHF
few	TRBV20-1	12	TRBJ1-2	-	TGCAGTGCCACCCAGGGCTTATATGGCTACACCTTC	CSATQGLYGYTF
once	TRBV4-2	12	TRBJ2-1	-	TGTGCCAGCAGCCCCCCCGCGGAGGAGCAGTTCTTC	CASSPPAEEQFF
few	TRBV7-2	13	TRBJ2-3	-	TGTGCCAGCAGCTCGCCCCGGGTTGGTACGCAGTATTTT	CASSSPRVGTQYF
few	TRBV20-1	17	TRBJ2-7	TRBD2	TGCAGTGCTAGATCCTTAAGCGGGAGCTGGACTACCTACGAGCAGTACTTC	CSARSLSGSWTTYEQYF